The next 13 T cell receptor beta chains were all read from a single sample in a study of massively parallel sequencing of T cell beta chains. MiXCR, run by TCRdb on the 5' RACE reads, gives a single entry per CDR3 protein. The table lists over 3,500 distinct CDR3 sequences, about two fifths of them singletons. The material sequenced was commercial RNA from peripheral blood pooled from many donors. The receptor source for this set is a pool of human donors in good health; the sample was commercial RNA pooled from many donors.

The chain joins TRBV5-1 to TRBJ1-6; D may be TRBD1 (6 bases). Germline values: CDR1 SGHRS, CDR2 YFSETQ. Between the trimmed V and J ends, which lost 2 bases and 7 bases, there was a span of 10 bases. The CDR3 loop spans 14 amino acids. CDR3: CASSFSGGNSPLHF. CDR3 nucleotide sequence: TGCGCCAGCAGCTTTAGTGGGGGCAATTCACCCCTCCACTTT.

There are a few counts of this clonotype. The V call is TRBV4-1, the J call TRBJ2-5; 9 bases match TRBD1. The ends lost 1 base at V and 1 base at J; junction bases unmatched: 1. This CDR3 region has 15 residues. The germline gives CDR1 MGHRA, CDR2 YSYEKL. Written as DNA, the CDR3 is TGCGCCAGCAGCCAAGTACAGGGGGCCCAAGAGACCCAGTACTTC. Translating gives CASSQVQGAQETQYF.

The gene calls are TRBV6-4 and TRBJ2-1; D not resolved. This CDR3 has 12 residues. The germline V gene encodes CDR1 MRHNA and CDR2 SNTAGT. V was clipped by 1 base and J by 9 bases, with 7 bases between them. The CDR3 sequence is CASSDFSTEQFF. The CDR3 bases are TGTGCCAGCAGTGACTTTAGCACTGAGCAGTTCTTC.

The chain carries TRBV19 and TRBJ1-4; D call uncertain. This CDR3 has 13 amino acids. Trimming took off 3 bases at V and 5 bases at J, with 7 bases between the two ends. Germline assignment: CDR1 LNHDA and CDR2 SQIVND (reference sequence). The CDR3 protein is CASSMPGNEKLFF. CDR3 nucleotide sequence: TGTGCCAGTAGTATGCCTGGAAATGAAAAACTGTTTTTT.

This clonotype was seen only a few times. V and J are TRBV20-1 and TRBJ1-1, with D perhaps matching TRBD1 (6 bases). V shed 6 bases and J shed 4 bases, with 15 bases lying between them. Germline V lookup: CDR1 DFQATT, CDR2 SNEGSKA (reference sequence). The CDR3 runs 13 residues. In nucleotides, the CDR3 is TGCAGTGCCACTCGGGGGGCGAGCACTGAAGCTTTCTTT. Residues: CSATRGASTEAFF.

This clonotype was seen once. This chain connects TRBV7-2 to TRBJ2-3, with TRBD2 matching 12 bases. The CDR3 spans 13 residues. Germline CDR1 and CDR2: SGHTA and FQGNSA. Losses at the gene ends were 6 bases for V and 6 bases for J; bases not matched to a gene: 1. CDR3 sequence (DNA): TGTGCCAGCAGTGGGACTAGCGGGGATACGCAGTATTTT. The encoded protein is CASSGTSGDTQYF.

This rearrangement joins TRBV10-3 to TRBJ1-1, with D perhaps TRBD1 (5 bases). The CDR3 is made up of 16 amino acids. Per germline, CDR1 ENHRY and CDR2 SYGVKD. V shed 2 bases and J shed 0 bases, with 13 bases lying between them. CDR3 sequence reads: CAISEGADRLNTEAFF. CDR3 coding DNA: TGTGCCATCAGTGAGGGGGCAGACAGATTGAACACTGAAGCTTTCTTT.

This clonotype was found a few times. The chain is built from TRBV6-2 or TRBV6-3 and TRBJ1-2, with 7 bases fitting TRBD1. From germline, CDR1 is MNHEY and CDR2 SVGEGT. The V and J ends lost 8 bases and 4 bases, in that order; junction bases with no gene match: 1. This CDR3 contains 11 residues. CDR3 amino acids: CASAGGYGYTF. The CDR3 DNA sequence: TGTGCCAGCGCAGGGGGCTATGGCTACACCTTC.

The table lists this clonotype with a few counts. The rearrangement links TRBV25-1 to TRBJ1-1; 10 bases fit TRBD1. J gave up 4 bases and V 4 bases, and 3 bases lay outside the gene matches. The CDR3 extends over 14 amino acids. Germline V lookup: CDR1 MGHDK, CDR2 SYGVNS. CDR3 DNA sequence: TGTGCCAGCAGTGTGACAGGGGGCCGCACTGAAGCTTTCTTT. It translates to CASSVTGGRTEAFF.

This clonotype was seen a handful of times. In DNA, the CDR3 is TGCAGTGCTCAGGGACAGGGGCAGTACGAGCAGTACTTC. This translates into CSAQGQGQYEQYF. This sequence joins TRBV20-1 and TRBJ2-7; TRBD1 aligns across 10 bases. The CDR3 has 13 residues. CDR1 and CDR2 from the germline V gene are DFQATT and SNEGSKA (reference sequence). V was clipped by 5 bases and J by 4 bases; unmatched bases: 5.

The V gene is TRBV2, the J gene TRBJ2-7, with D possibly being TRBD1 (6 bases). V lost 0 bases and J 3 bases, leaving 12 bases between the germline ends. Germline CDR1 reads SNHLY; CDR2 reads FYNNEI. The CDR3 spans 15 residues. This CDR3 reads CASSEALLGGYEQYF. CDR3 DNA sequence: TGTGCCAGCAGTGAAGCCCTGTTAGGGGGCTACGAGCAGTACTTC.

This clonotype was recorded a few times. This chain connects TRBV2 to TRBJ2-7; D perhaps matches TRBD1 (6 bases). There are 12 residues in the CDR3. Deletions cut 9 bases from V and 0 bases from J, with 9 bases between. Germline assignment: CDR1 SNHLY and CDR2 FYNNEI. Here the CDR3 reads CARQGDSYEQYF. CDR3 in DNA: TGTGCCAGACAGGGAGACTCCTACGAGCAGTACTTC. Supplemented by reference TRBV2 and TRBJ2-7, the full variable domain reads EPEVTQTPSHQVTQMGQEVILRCVPISNHLYFYWYRQILGQKVEFLVSFYNNEISEKSEIFDDQFSVERPDGSNFTLKIRSTKLEDSAMYFCARQGDSYEQYFGPGTRLTVT.

The genes are TRBV10-3 and TRBJ2-1, with D possibly TRBD1 on 6 matching bases. The length of the CDR3 is 12 residues. V was shortened by 9 bases and J by 5 bases, with 11 bases between the two germline ends. Germline V CDR1 and CDR2: ENHRY, SYGVKD. The CDR3 loop is CAIGQTNNEQFF. The CDR3 nucleotides read TGTGCCATTGGACAGACAAACAATGAGCAGTTCTTC.